A selection of T cell receptor beta chains follows, all from one sample in a study of blood T cells in healthy people across ages. TCRdb redid the calling of the 5' RACE reads with MiXCR, one entry per CDR3 protein. The repertoire consists of fewer than 1,000,000 distinct CDR3 sequences, with more than 35% occurring once and the leading ten covering about a sixth. The sample consisted of blood. The receptors were gathered from a man older than 75 in good health. The CDR3 runs from the conserved cysteine through the conserved F or W. D genes are given only for firm matches. Expanded clones are given a class, and other clones once, few, many or no size at all.

cdr3_aa | cdr3_nt | d_call | j_call | v_call | clone_size
CASSLLGKPSQETQYF | TGTGCCAGCAGTTTACTTGGGAAACCCAGCCAAGAGACCCAGTACTTC | . | TRBJ2-5 | TRBV27 | few
CASSYLGRVYEQYF | TGTGCCAGCAGTTACTTGGGCAGGGTGTACGAGCAGTACTTC | . | TRBJ2-7 | TRBV6-6 | .
CASSQGDDRGGGNTIYF | TGTGCCAGCAGCCAAGGAGATGACAGGGGCGGCGGAAACACCATATATTTT | TRBD1 | TRBJ1-3 | TRBV4-2 | .
CASSPQSGSSYEQYF | TGTGCCAGCAGCCCCCAGTCCGGGAGCTCCTACGAGCAGTACTTC | . | TRBJ2-7 | TRBV11-1 | few
CASSPSGGAKDTQYF | TGCGCCAGCAGCCCCAGCGGGGGGGCAAAAGATACGCAGTATTTT | TRBD2 | TRBJ2-3 | TRBV10-1 | .
CASSSENTDNEQFF | TGTGCCAGCAGCTCGGAGAACACCGACAATGAGCAGTTCTTC | . | TRBJ2-1 | TRBV5-4 | .
CASSLWGSGISEQYF | TGTGCCAGCAGTTTATGGGGTAGCGGGATCTCCGAGCAGTACTTC | TRBD2 | TRBJ2-7 | TRBV27 | few
CASSLTGGGDTQYF | TGTGCCAGCAGCTTAACCGGGGGGGGAGATACGCAGTATTTT | TRBD2 | TRBJ2-3 | TRBV7-2 | few
CASTDRGDQPQHF | TGTGCCAGCACCGACAGGGGTGATCAGCCCCAGCATTTT | TRBD1 | TRBJ1-5 | TRBV28 | .
CSRPLGGAGVPYNEQFF | TGCAGCAGACCCCTGGGGGGAGCGGGAGTTCCCTACAATGAGCAGTTCTTC | TRBD2 | TRBJ2-1 | TRBV29-1 | few
CASSLTRDQPQHF | TGTGCCAGCAGTTTAACCCGGGATCAGCCCCAGCATTTT | . | TRBJ1-5 | TRBV12-3/TRBV12-4 | few
CSARGRLGNNEQFF | TGCAGTGCTAGAGGGAGGCTTGGGAACAATGAGCAGTTCTTC | . | TRBJ2-1 | TRBV20-1 | few
CASSEQVTGHYGYTF | TGTGCCAGCAGTGAACAGGTCACGGGGCACTATGGCTACACCTTC | . | TRBJ1-2 | TRBV6-1 | .
CSVVEGTYEQYF | TGCAGCGTTGTGGAGGGTACCTACGAGCAGTACTTC | . | TRBJ2-7 | TRBV29-1 | .
CASSQDGFRTGAVDTEAFF | TGTGCCAGCAGCCAAGATGGTTTCCGGACAGGGGCCGTCGACACTGAAGCTTTCTTT | TRBD1 | TRBJ1-1 | TRBV4-2 | .
CASSPGWAGAYEQYF | TGTGCCAGCAGCCCCGGGTGGGCGGGAGCTTACGAGCAGTACTTC | TRBD2 | TRBJ2-7 | TRBV9 | .
CASTGRAGGETQYF | TGTGCCAGCACGGGACGAGCGGGAGGAGAGACCCAGTACTTC | TRBD2 | TRBJ2-5 | TRBV6-5 | .
CASRPSGKNEQFF | TGCGCCAGCAGACCGAGCGGGAAGAATGAGCAGTTCTTC | TRBD2 | TRBJ2-1 | TRBV10-1 | .
CASSLGAAANVLTF | TGTGCCAGCAGCTTAGGGGCTGCGGCCAACGTCCTGACTTTC | . | TRBJ2-6 | TRBV7-6 | many
CASSLGGGTTYEQYF | TGTGCCAGCAGCTTAGGGGGTGGGACAACCTACGAGCAGTACTTC | . | TRBJ2-7 | TRBV7-2 | few
CSVQEGGDNEQFF | TGCAGCGTTCAGGAGGGGGGGGACAATGAGCAGTTCTTC | . | TRBJ2-1 | TRBV29-1 | many
CASSLATPLKDEQYF | TGTGCCAGCTCACTGGCTACCCCGCTAAAAGACGAGCAGTACTTC | . | TRBJ2-7 | TRBV18 | once
CASSHNPVGDTQYF | TGTGCCAGCAGCCACAACCCCGTGGGAGATACGCAGTATTTT | . | TRBJ2-3 | TRBV7-2 | .
CASRDRGPEAFF | TGTGCCAGTCGAGACAGGGGCCCCGAAGCTTTCTTT | TRBD1 | TRBJ1-1 | TRBV28 | .
CSAEASGSGQFF | TGCAGTGCTGAGGCTAGCGGGAGCGGCCAGTTCTTC | TRBD2 | TRBJ2-1 | TRBV20-1 | .
CAIGRLAGDTGELFF | TGTGCCATCGGAAGACTAGCGGGAGACACCGGGGAGCTGTTTTTT | TRBD2 | TRBJ2-2 | TRBV10-3 | .
CSAFLSTNTEAFF | TGCAGCGCCTTCCTCAGTACGAACACTGAAGCTTTCTTT | . | TRBJ1-1 | TRBV29-1 | .
CAISGLAGNEQYF | TGTGCCATCAGTGGCCTAGCGGGCAATGAGCAGTACTTC | TRBD2 | TRBJ2-5 | TRBV10-3 | .
CTSSIAGGNPNEQFF | TGTACCAGTAGTATCGCGGGAGGAAACCCCAATGAGCAGTTCTTC | TRBD2 | TRBJ2-1 | TRBV19 | .
CASSPRNLAGVQYF | TGTGCCAGCAGTCCACGCAACCTAGCGGGAGTTCAGTATTTT | TRBD2 | TRBJ2-3 | TRBV12-3/TRBV12-4 | few
CASSLFQDPYQETQYF | TGTGCCAGCAGTTTATTCCAGGACCCATACCAAGAGACCCAGTACTTC | . | TRBJ2-5 | TRBV28 | once
CAISRPGFGYTF | TGTGCCATCAGTAGACCAGGGTTTGGCTACACCTTC | . | TRBJ1-2 | TRBV10-3 | once
CSDNRGVNTEAFF | TGCAGTGACAACAGGGGCGTTAACACTGAAGCTTTCTTT | TRBD1 | TRBJ1-1 | TRBV20-1 | .
CSARDPLAGAPSSYNEQFF | TGCAGTGCTAGAGATCCCCTAGCGGGAGCCCCGAGCTCCTACAATGAGCAGTTCTTC | TRBD2 | TRBJ2-1 | TRBV20-1 | few
CASSIHIIGNQPQHF | TGTGCCAGTAGTATTCATATTATCGGAAATCAGCCCCAGCATTTT | . | TRBJ1-5 | TRBV19 | few
CASSYFDPNTGELFF | TGTGCCAGCAGTTATTTCGACCCAAACACCGGGGAGCTGTTTTTT | . | TRBJ2-2 | TRBV6-6 | .
CAISESTYTEAFF | TGTGCCATCAGTGAGTCGACGTATACTGAAGCTTTCTTT | . | TRBJ1-1 | TRBV10-3 | .
CASSQVVRGGHQETQYF | TGCGCCAGCAGCCAAGTCGTCAGGGGCGGTCACCAAGAGACCCAGTACTTC | . | TRBJ2-5 | TRBV4-3 | .
CASHPTPGQGSFYEQYF | TGTGCCAGTCACCCGACCCCCGGACAGGGTTCCTTCTACGAGCAGTACTTC | TRBD1 | TRBJ2-7 | TRBV7-2 | .
CASSPGTSGVMPDTQYF | TGTGCCAGCAGTCCCGGGACTAGCGGGGTCATGCCAGATACGCAGTATTTT | TRBD2 | TRBJ2-3 | TRBV12-3/TRBV12-4 | .
CASSGGRAYNEQYF | TGCGCCAGCAGCGGCGGACGGGCATACAATGAGCAGTACTTC | . | TRBJ2-5 | TRBV5-1 | .
CASSPWLAGTSYNEQFF | TGTGCCAGCAGCCCGTGGTTGGCGGGGACCTCCTACAATGAGCAGTTCTTC | . | TRBJ2-1 | TRBV3-1 | .
CASSLAGQGASFF | TGTGCCAGCAGCTTAGCCGGGCAGGGGGCGTCTTTCTTT | TRBD1 | TRBJ1-1 | TRBV7-2 | many
CASSRDRAGNTIYF | TGCGCCAGCAGCCGGGACAGGGCTGGAAACACCATATATTTT | TRBD1 | TRBJ1-3 | TRBV4-3 | few
CASSLLHLREEKLFF | TGTGCCAGCAGCTTACTACATCTAAGAGAGGAAAAACTGTTTTTT | . | TRBJ1-4 | TRBV7-2 | .
CASSVDGSDIDVEQFF | TGTGCCAGCAGCGTAGATGGATCGGATATAGACGTTGAGCAGTTCTTC | . | TRBJ2-1 | TRBV9 | .
CAWSVLGSVTQYF | TGTGCCTGGAGTGTACTGGGCTCGGTTACGCAGTATTTT | . | TRBJ2-3 | TRBV30 | .
CAHHLYEQYF | TGTGCCCATCATCTCTACGAGCAGTACTTC | . | TRBJ2-7 | TRBV10-3 | many